This record looks at one TCR beta chain sequence and its context. What it binds is unknown. The sample comes from a study of CXCR3-negative and CXCR3-positive naive CD8 T cells. General observations from the study: TRB CDR3s were more hydrophobic in CXCR3-positive than in CXCR3-negative naive cells.

With more than 250,000 cells each, the CD8+ T cell subsets were individually sorted in triplicate. The TRB libraries of cDNA were built by UMI-labeled 5' RACE. TCRdb re-called the 5' RACE reads, yielding one record per CDR3 amino acid sequence without DNA. This listing includes about 56,000 distinct CDR3 sequences. This CDR3 is 15 amino acids long. CDR1 and CDR2 (germline): MNHEY, SVGAGI. This TCR derives from a human donor in good health. Some clones in this sample may be carry-over from other donors' samples. The chain recombines TRBV6-5 with TRBJ1-1; as DNA is missing, the TRBD1 call by TCRdb cannot be tested. The specimen was naive CXCR3+ CD8+ T cells from blood. Subset described: CD45RO-CCR7+CD27+CD95- naive CD8+ T cells expressing CXCR3 (TNR3+). CDR3 protein: CASSPGAGRQTEAFF.